Listed here is a single T cell receptor (beta chain). The conserved closing phenylalanine or tryptophan is absent in this CDR3, likely reflecting a read error. Germline V gene sequence: CDR1 SGHDN, CDR2 FVKESK. CDR3 length equals 14 residues. Trimming left V 3 bases short and J 6 bases short, with 12 bases between. The sample comes from a study of T-cell reconstitution after alpha-beta-depleted transplantation in children. Construction of the TCRbeta library involved unique molecular identifiers. MiXCR, run by TCRdb on the PCR reads, gives a single entry per CDR3 protein. The sample includes 450,000 to 500,000 distinct CDR3 sequences, around 12% of them seen just once.

This TCR was sampled from a human donor who donated a stem cell graft to a child with combined immunodeficiency. V and J are TRBV14 and TRBJ2-1; no firm D call. Material: PBMCs from the stem cell graft donor, obtained from the stem cell graft. In DNA, the CDR3 is TGTGCCAGCAGCCATTCTGGGGATGGCAATGAGCAGTTCGTC. Amino acid sequence: CASSHSGDGNEQFV.